The rows below give T cell receptor beta chains drawn from one sample of a study of blood T cell dynamics during melanoma immunotherapy. Clones were read by immunoSEQ multiplex PCR, and TCRdb kept only the in-frame ones, dropping some. The sample has 8,500 to 10,000 clones, approximately 90% seen once. The material sequenced was blood, taken from a patient treated with checkpoint blockade. Receptors were obtained from a human donor with melanoma. CDR3s include the opening cysteine and the closing phenylalanine or tryptophan. The order of the fields is clone size, V gene, D gene, J gene, CDR3 protein, CDR3 DNA. A D gene is named only where the DNA matches it firmly. For some rows the clone size is stated as once, few or many, or as a class when expanded; others skip it.

.	TRBV11-2	TRBD2	TRBJ2-3	CASSLAPGLARDTQYF	TGTGCCAGCAGCTTAGCCCCTGGACTAGCGAGGGATACGCAGTATTTT
once	TRBV10-2	TRBD1	TRBJ1-6	CASSRGTDNSPLHF	TGCGCCAGCAGCAGGGGGACAGACAATTCACCCCTCCACTTT
.	TRBV5-1	.	TRBJ2-3	CASSATGFGTDTQYF	TGCGCCAGCAGCGCAACAGGGTTTGGCACAGATACGCAGTATTTT
.	TRBV27	.	TRBJ2-2	CATLTAGELFF	TGTGCCACCCTAACCGCCGGGGAGCTGTTTTTT
few	TRBV30	TRBD1	TRBJ2-3	CAWSVGRGRDTQYF	TGTGCCTGGAGTGTAGGTAGGGGGCGGGATACGCAGTATTTT
.	TRBV7-9	.	TRBJ2-7	CASTPVSSYEQYF	TGTGCCAGCACCCCGGTGAGCTCCTACGAGCAGTACTTC
.	TRBV19	.	TRBJ2-2	CASSIRGGTGELFF	TGTGCCAGTAGTATTCGGGGCGGCACCGGGGAGCTGTTTTTT
.	TRBV29-1	.	TRBJ2-7	CSVETGGSYEQYF	TGCAGCGTTGAGACAGGAGGATCCTACGAGCAGTACTTC
.	TRBV2	TRBD1	TRBJ1-2	CASSKTGAANYGYTF	TGTGCCAGCAGTAAAACAGGGGCAGCTAACTATGGCTACACCTTC
.	TRBV5-6	.	TRBJ2-7	CASSLAGTVYEQYF	TGTGCCAGCAGCTTGGCCGGGACTGTTTACGAGCAGTACTTC
.	TRBV28	.	TRBJ2-1	CASGGRSYNEQFF	TGTGCCAGCGGGGGGCGGTCCTACAATGAGCAGTTCTTC
.	TRBV5-2	.	TRBJ1-2	CASKVCGVRKTYGYTF	TGTGCCAGCAAAGTATGTGGAGTACGAAAGACCTATGGCTACACCTTC
once	TRBV6-1	.	TRBJ2-7	CASSGPRGDYEQYF	TGTGCCAGCAGCGGCCCCAGGGGGGACTACGAGCAGTACTTC
.	TRBV6-6	.	TRBJ2-7	CASRPGPGSYEQYF	TGTGCCAGCAGGCCGGGACCGGGCTCCTACGAGCAGTACTTC
.	TRBV18	.	TRBJ1-4	CASSPPSQNEKLFF	TGTGCCAGCTCACCACCGTCCCAGAATGAAAAACTGTTTTTT
.	TRBV19	TRBD2	TRBJ2-7	CASSAAGIAYEQYF	TGTGCCAGTAGTGCAGCGGGAATCGCCTACGAGCAGTACTTC